Below, one T cell receptor beta chain is given with its context. Its matching antigen is unknown. Generated by immunoSEQ multiplex PCR, the TCRdb table keeps only in-frame clones and is missing some. The sample yields around 46,000 clones, approximately 70% seen once. The CDR3 contains 16 residues. Germline loops: CDR1 LNHDA, CDR2 SQIVND (reference sequence). Trimming removed 5 bases at V and 3 bases at J, with 16 bases between. Viral peptide pools were used in the ViraFEST assay to expand antigen-specific CD4+ T cells, and sequencing came afterward. Following 10 days of culture, CD4+ T cells were isolated. The person acquired a PCR-confirmed SARS-CoV-2 infection between March and December 2020. Cells had half their medium changed to IL-2 medium on days 3 and 7. This specimen belongs to a study of vaccination effects on CD4 cells after COVID-19. The study, taken as a whole, reports: The study found marked clonal contraction of infection- and vaccine-induced clones late after vaccination.

The V call is TRBV19, the J call TRBJ2-2, with a tentative D call TRBD1 (5 bases). The sequence came from a human donor who had a prior SARS-CoV-2 infection. The sequencing here drew on CD4+ T cells from PBMCs cultured with a peptide pool, taken before COVID-19 vaccination. CDR3 amino acids: CASSAASQGYTGELFF. The CDR3 DNA sequence: TGTGCCAGTAGTGCAGCCAGTCAGGGTTACACCGGGGAGCTGTTTTTT.